This TCR beta chain was captured by sequencing in a study of cytomegalovirus exposure and HLA in healthy donors. Study-wide findings and caveats: V- and J-gene trimming of TCR beta was linked (in a later analysis) to a missense DCLRE1C variant.

In regard to this clone: Its antigen is currently unknown.

With 60 Vbeta and 13 Jbeta primers, the PCR was carried out. Data came from immunoSEQ multiplex PCR; TCRdb stores just in-frame clones and leaves some out. The sample has fewer than 120,000 clones, over 60% seen once. J was trimmed by 2 bases and V by 2 bases; bases with no gene match: 3. Germline V gives CDR1 SGHTA, CDR2 FQGTGA. The CDR3 contains 14 residues. The specimen sequenced was PBMCs. The gene calls are TRBV7-3 and TRBJ2-7; 7 bases match TRBD2. The sequence was collected from a woman younger than 45 in good health and CMV-seronegative. The CDR3, as DNA: TGTGCCAGCAGCTTAGTAGCGGGCCCCTACGAGCAGTACTTC. Its protein product is CASSLVAGPYEQYF.